These 26 T cell receptor beta chains were sequenced from one sample in a study of vaccination and CD4 T cells after COVID-19. Treatment noted: approximately nine-day PBMC culture with coronavirus spike peptide pools or control peptides (ViraFEST assay). These CD4+ T cells came from an unexposed donor, sampled before the COVID-19 pandemic (2011-2018). These receptors have no known antigen. CD4+ T cells that had been cultured provided DNA sequenced with the Oncomine TCR Beta short-read assay. MiXCR, run by TCRdb on the PCR reads, gives a single entry per CDR3 protein. The repertoire holds over 6,500 distinct CDR3 sequences, with about 54% as singletons. Material: CD4+ T cells from blood, cultured in vitro. Receptor source: a human donor in good health.

This clonotype was counted only a few times. The chain couples TRBV19 to TRBJ1-1; D is possibly TRBD1 (6 bases). The CDR3 is made up of 13 amino acids. Trimming took 5 bases from V and 5 from J, leaving 12 bases between them. Germline-derived CDR1 and CDR2 are LNHDA and SQIVND (reference sequence). CDR3 coding DNA: TGTGCCAGTAGTCAGGGGCGTAAGACTGAAGCTTTCTTT. The encoded protein is CASSQGRKTEAFF.

The chain employs TRBV7-2 and TRBJ2-1, with 9 bases matching TRBD1. This CDR3 has 16 amino acids. In germline, CDR1 is SGHTA, CDR2 FQGNSA. V shed 4 bases and J 2 bases; nucleotides not matched to a gene: 6. The CDR3 reads CASSSQRTGAYNEQFF. DNA for the CDR3: TGTGCCAGCAGCTCACAGCGGACAGGGGCCTACAATGAGCAGTTCTTC.

This chain joins TRBV18 and TRBJ1-2, with D perhaps matching TRBD1 (5 bases). V was clipped by 3 bases and J by 3 bases, with 11 bases between them. Germline V CDR1 and CDR2: KGHSH, LQKENI. This CDR3 spans 14 amino acids. This CDR3 is CASSPKGTDYGYTF. CDR3 in DNA: TGTGCCAGCTCACCCAAAGGGACCGACTATGGCTACACCTTC.

The chain employs TRBV15 and TRBJ2-3; TRBD1 matches 11 bases. Germline trimming cut 3 bases from V and 5 bases from J; bases unmatched to any gene: 7. CDR1 is LNHNV, CDR2 YYDKDF, per germline (reference sequence). This CDR3 is built from 16 residues. In DNA, the CDR3 is TGTGCCACCAGCAGCCGGGACAGGGGGGAGAGAGATACGCAGTATTTT. Translated: CATSSRDRGERDTQYF.

The chain couples TRBV15 to TRBJ1-1; TRBD1 aligns across 8 bases. This CDR3 spans 21 amino acids. Trimming cost V 1 base and J 1 base; bases outside gene matches: 20. Germline V lookup: CDR1 LNHNV, CDR2 YYDKDF (reference sequence). For the CDR3, the DNA is TGTGCCACCAGCAGAGGGCAGGGGGCGGGTCTGGGGGGACGGTGGAACACTGAAGCTTTCTTT. This gives the protein CATSRGQGAGLGGRWNTEAFF.

This clonotype occurred once. The chain employs TRBV2 and TRBJ1-5; 10 positions match TRBD1. V gave up 4 bases and J gave up 6 bases; unmatched junction bases: 3. The length of the CDR3 is 14 residues. The germline V gene encodes CDR1 SNHLY and CDR2 FYNNEI. The CDR3 here is CASSAGTGVQPQHF. The DNA for the CDR3 is TGTGCCAGCAGTGCCGGGACAGGGGTTCAGCCCCAGCATTTT.

This chain connects TRBV10-1 to TRBJ2-3; possible D gene TRBD1, 6 bases. V dropped 0 bases and J dropped 2 bases, with 9 bases sitting between them. Germline V lookup: CDR1 WNHNN, CDR2 SYGVQD (reference sequence). The CDR3 has 15 residues. The CDR3 reads CASSESTGDTDTQYF. The DNA of the CDR3 is TGCGCCAGCAGTGAGTCGACAGGAGACACAGATACGCAGTATTTT.

This chain links TRBV18 with TRBJ2-2, with D unclear. The CDR3 has 16 residues. Germline CDR1 KGHSH, CDR2 LQKENI. Trimming removed 3 bases from V and 2 bases from J, with 13 bases in between. CDR3 residues: CASSPAAGVNTGELFF. The CDR3 coding sequence is TGTGCCAGCTCACCCGCGGCAGGAGTAAACACCGGGGAGCTGTTTTTT.

The chain is built from TRBV24-1 and TRBJ2-1, with 8 nucleotides matching TRBD1. Trimming took 5 bases from V and 4 from J; bases not matched to a gene: 3. The germline V gene has CDR1 KGHDR and CDR2 SFDVKD. There are 14 residues in the CDR3. Here the CDR3 reads CATSGTGGYNEQFF. The CDR3 nucleotides read TGTGCCACCAGTGGTACAGGGGGGTACAATGAGCAGTTCTTC.

Here the CDR3 reads CAWTTGSGTGTDTQYF. The CDR3 nucleotides read TGTGCCTGGACGACTGGAAGTGGGACGGGGACAGATACGCAGTATTTT. This chain uses TRBV30 with TRBJ2-3, with D perhaps given as TRBD1 or TRBD2 (5 bases each). The V end was cut by 4 bases, the J end by 3 bases, with 20 bases between. CDR1 and CDR2 from the germline V gene are GTSNPN and SVGIG (reference sequence). This CDR3 has 16 amino acids.

The CDR3 region is CASSPGGSKNIQYF. The CDR3 nucleotides read TGTGCCAGCAGCCCAGGGGGCTCTAAAAACATTCAGTACTTC. This rearrangement joins TRBV7-9 to TRBJ2-4; 8 positions match TRBD1. V lost 5 bases, J lost 4 bases, and 4 bases stayed unmatched. Germline V gene lookup returns CDR1 SEHNR and CDR2 FQNEAQ (reference sequence). The CDR3 spans 14 residues.

This clonotype turned up a few times. The chain recombines TRBV20-1 with TRBJ1-2, with TRBD1 matching 8 bases. V was clipped by 5 bases and J by 4 bases; unmatched bases: 3. CDR1 and CDR2 (germline): DFQATT, SNEGSKA (reference sequence). This CDR3 region has 12 residues. The chain's CDR3 is CSADTGGYGYTF. CDR3 nucleotide sequence: TGCAGTGCTGATACAGGGGGCTATGGCTACACCTTC.

The rearrangement uses TRBV5-4 and TRBJ1-5; D is ambiguous. CDR3 size: 13 residues. Germline V gene data show CDR1 as SGHNT and CDR2 as YYREEE (reference sequence). Here the CDR3 reads CDRRHNSNQPQHF. CDR3 DNA sequence: TGTGACAGAAGGCACAATAGCAATCAGCCCCAGCATTTT.

J is TRBJ1-6 and V is TRBV6-1; 7 bases fit TRBD1. The germline V gene has CDR1 MNHNS and CDR2 SASEGT. The length of the CDR3 is 18 residues. V lost 6 bases and J lost 2; bases outside the gene matches: 13. CDR3 bases: TGTGCCAGCAGCCTTGAACAGGGGCTAGGGGCCTATAATTCACCCCTCCACTTT. Residues: CASSLEQGLGAYNSPLHF.

The chain couples TRBV30 to TRBJ1-1; D is ambiguous. The CDR3 totals 13 residues. The V end was cut by 8 bases, the J end by 0 bases, with 13 bases between. Germline-derived CDR1 and CDR2 are GTSNPN and SVGIG (reference sequence). In DNA, the CDR3 is TGTGCCGGTATGATGAACCTGAACACTGAAGCTTTCTTT. It encodes CAGMMNLNTEAFF.

The chain combines TRBV30 with TRBJ2-7, with unresolved D. The CDR3 is 14 amino acids. From germline, CDR1 is GTSNPN and CDR2 SVGIG (reference sequence). Trimming removed 2 bases at V and 6 bases at J, with 17 bases between. The CDR3 reads CAWSSQIPGGEQYF. The CDR3 DNA follows: TGTGCCTGGAGTTCTCAGATCCCGGGCGGCGAGCAGTACTTC.

This clonotype was seen a handful of times. V and J are TRBV6-5 and TRBJ1-2; D gene uncertain. CDR1 MNHEY and CDR2 SVGAGI come from the germline V gene. The CDR3 has 15 amino acids. The ends were cut back, 2 bases at V and 4 bases at J, with 14 bases in the middle. CDR3 sequence (DNA): TGTGCCAGCAGTTACACAAGGGAATCGGGCTATGGCTACACCTTC. Protein product: CASSYTRESGYGYTF.

This clonotype appeared a few times. V gene TRBV14 combines with J gene TRBJ1-1; tentatively, D is TRBD1 (5 bases). V lost 0 bases and J 1 base, leaving 9 bases between the germline ends. Looked up from germline, CDR1 is SGHDN and CDR2 is FVKESK. This CDR3 has 15 residues. The CDR3 DNA reads as TGTGCCAGCAGCCAAGATAACAGGCGGAACACTGAAGCTTTCTTT. This sequence encodes CASSQDNRRNTEAFF.

This clonotype was seen a few times. This chain uses TRBV19 with TRBJ1-1, with TRBD1 matching 8 bases. The CDR3 covers 12 residues. Looked up from germline, CDR1 is LNHDA and CDR2 is SQIVND (reference sequence). V shed 2 bases and J 10 bases; nucleotides not matched to a gene: 3. As DNA, the CDR3 is TGTGCCAGTAGTATAAAACAGGGGGGAGCTTTCTTT. Encoded protein: CASSIKQGGAFF.

This chain joins TRBV27 and TRBJ1-2; possibly TRBD1 for D (6 bases). V dropped 6 bases and J dropped 2 bases, with 13 bases sitting between them. The V gene's germline CDR1 is MNHEY and CDR2 SMNVEV (reference sequence). The CDR3 totals 14 residues. For the CDR3, the DNA is TGTGCCAGCAGACCGGGACAAATAAACTATGGCTACACCTTC. Translation gives CASRPGQINYGYTF.

This sequence joins TRBV10-1 and TRBJ2-3, with 14 nucleotides matching TRBD2. This CDR3 is built from 17 residues. J gave up 8 bases and V 6 bases, and 13 bases lay outside the gene matches. Germline V gene sequence: CDR1 WNHNN, CDR2 SYGVQD (reference sequence). The CDR3 sequence: CASSPVGTSGGRGTQYF. The CDR3 coding sequence is TGCGCCAGCAGCCCAGTGGGGACTAGCGGGGGTCGTGGTACGCAGTATTTT.

This clonotype has more than one count but fewer than ten. This chain joins TRBV7-8 and TRBJ2-3, with 13 bases lining up with TRBD2. The length of the CDR3 is 18 residues. J was trimmed by 1 base and V by 2 bases; bases with no gene match: 6. Germline V lookup: CDR1 SGHVS, CDR2 FQNEAQ. The CDR3 DNA sequence: TGTGCCAGCAGCTTACGACTAGCGGGAGGAGGGGGCACAGATACGCAGTATTTT. This sequence encodes CASSLRLAGGGGTDTQYF. Drawing the rest from reference TRBV7-8 and TRBJ2-3, the complete variable domain is GAGVSQSPRYKVAKRGQDVALRCDPISGHVSLFWYQQALGQGPEFLTYFQNEAQLDKSGLPSDRFFAERPEGSVSTLKIQRTQQEDSAVYLCASSLRLAGGGGTDTQYFGPGTRLTVL.

The chain uses TRBV7-2 and TRBJ1-2; weak D call: TRBD1 (5 bases). Trimming cost V 1 base and J 8 bases, with 14 bases left between them. Germline CDR1 and CDR2: SGHTA and FQGNSA. The CDR3 sequence is 14 residues long. The CDR3 reads CASSLVLGQFGYTF. The CDR3 DNA follows: TGTGCCAGCAGCTTAGTTTTGGGGCAGTTCGGCTACACCTTC.

J is TRBJ1-6 and V is TRBV5-1, with D unclear. The CDR3 spans 14 residues. V was trimmed by 7 bases and J by 7 bases, leaving 15 bases between them. Germline CDR1 and CDR2: SGHRS and YFSETQ. The CDR3 DNA reads as TGCGCCAGCGGCCGGGCCGCGGAAAATTCACCCCTCCACTTT. Protein: CASGRAAENSPLHF.

V and J are TRBV6-2 or TRBV6-3 and TRBJ1-5; 8 bases are a match to TRBD1. The CDR3 is 17 residues long. J was trimmed by 0 bases and V by 5 bases; bases with no gene match: 9. Germline CDR1 reads MNHEY; CDR2 reads SVGEGT. The CDR3 region has the DNA TGTGCCAGCAGTGCCCTTTCAGGGGGCGGTAGCAATCAGCCCCAGCATTTT. Translating gives CASSALSGGGSNQPQHF.

The J gene is TRBJ1-3, the V gene TRBV20-1; no firm D call. Between the trimmed V and J ends, which lost 6 bases and 4 bases, there was a span of 16 bases. Germline CDR1 reads DFQATT; CDR2 reads SNEGSKA (reference sequence). CDR3 length: 14 amino acids. CDR3 coding DNA: TGCAGTGCAAAAAAGCCCGGGTTGGGAAACACCATATATTTT. Translated, it gives CSAKKPGLGNTIYF.